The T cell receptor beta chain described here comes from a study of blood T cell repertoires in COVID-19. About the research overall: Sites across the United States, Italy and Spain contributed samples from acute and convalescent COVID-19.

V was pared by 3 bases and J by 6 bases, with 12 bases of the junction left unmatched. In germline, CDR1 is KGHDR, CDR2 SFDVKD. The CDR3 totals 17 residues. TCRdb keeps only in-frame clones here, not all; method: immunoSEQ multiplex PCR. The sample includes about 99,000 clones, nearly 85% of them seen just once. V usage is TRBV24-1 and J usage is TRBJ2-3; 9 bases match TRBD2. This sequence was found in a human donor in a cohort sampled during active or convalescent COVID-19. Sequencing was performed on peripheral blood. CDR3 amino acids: CATSDELRGGQFDTQYF. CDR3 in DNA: TGTGCCACCAGTGATGAGCTGCGGGGGGGACAATTCGATACGCAGTATTTT.